Listed here are 23 T cell receptor beta chains from one sample, sequenced in a study of control samples from healthy donors and cancer patients. Measured with immunoSEQ multiplex PCR; TCRdb has only the in-frame clones, and not every one. The sample records approximately 70,000 clones, over 80% being singletons. Sequenced input: blood. The receptors stem from a man in his sixties in good health.

The chain uses TRBV5-1 and TRBJ2-1; 8 bases are a match to TRBD2. Germline V gene data show CDR1 as SGHRS and CDR2 as YFSETQ. The CDR3 runs to 16 residues. V was pared by 0 bases and J by 8 bases, with 10 bases of the junction left unmatched. The CDR3 here is CASSLGSLAVGDEQFF. DNA of the CDR3: TGCGCCAGCAGCTTGGGGTCACTAGCGGTTGGGGATGAGCAGTTCTTC. The whole variable domain, filled in from reference TRBV5-1 and TRBJ2-1, reads KAGVTQTPRYLIKTRGQQVTLSCSPISGHRSVSWYQQTPGQGLQFLFEYFSETQRNKGNFPGRFSGRQFSNSRSEMNVSTLELGDSALYLCASSLGSLAVGDEQFFGPGTRLTVL.

The chain recombines TRBV19 with TRBJ2-5, with D maybe TRBD2 (6 bases). The CDR3 has 14 residues. Trimming took 5 bases from V and 4 from J, leaving 14 bases between them. Germline CDR1 is LNHDA and CDR2 is SQIVND (reference sequence). This chain's CDR3 is CASSVLVGGETQYF. The CDR3 region has the DNA TGTGCCAGTAGTGTGCTAGTGGGGGGAGAGACCCAGTACTTC.

The chain employs TRBV30 and TRBJ1-5, with TRBD1 identical over 11 bases. CDR1 GTSNPN and CDR2 SVGIG come from the germline V gene (reference sequence). V lost 2 bases and J lost 4; bases outside the gene matches: 4. CDR3 size: 15 residues. Here the CDR3 reads CAWSLGTGGNQPQHF. CDR3 DNA sequence: TGTGCCTGGAGTTTAGGGACAGGGGGAAATCAGCCCCAGCATTTT.

This CDR3 reads CASSLSGQGRSTIYF. CDR3 coding DNA: TGCGCCAGCAGCTTATCGGGACAGGGGAGGAGCACCATATATTTT. This chain joins TRBV5-1 and TRBJ1-3; 10 bases are a match to TRBD1. The CDR3 has 15 residues. J lost 9 bases, V lost 2 bases, and 8 bases had no gene match. Germline V gene sequence: CDR1 SGHRS, CDR2 YFSETQ.

The rearrangement links TRBV5-1 to TRBJ1-2; TRBD1 matches 10 bases. Losses at the gene ends were 0 bases for V and 7 bases for J; bases not matched to a gene: 3. CDR1 is SGHRS and CDR2 is YFSETQ in the germline V gene. This CDR3 has 14 amino acids. CDR3 region: CASSLGDRGSGYTF. CDR3 in DNA: TGCGCCAGCAGCTTGGGGGACAGGGGCTCTGGCTACACCTTC.

The chain is built from TRBV9 and TRBJ1-4; 7 positions agree with TRBD1. The CDR3 loop spans 15 amino acids. Germline assignment: CDR1 SGDLS and CDR2 YYNGEE. The V gene end was trimmed by 4 bases and the J gene end by 2 bases; junction bases not matched to a gene: 5. In DNA, the CDR3 is TGTGCCAGCAGCCTCCGACAGGGTACTAATGAAAAACTGTTTTTT. Its translation: CASSLRQGTNEKLFF.

The chain recombines TRBV4-2 with TRBJ1-6, with unresolved D. The CDR3 sequence is 14 residues long. V lost 0 bases and J 8 bases, leaving 8 bases between the germline ends. Germline V gives CDR1 LGHNA, CDR2 YNFKEQ. CDR3 sequence (DNA): TGTGCCAGCAGCCAAGACGTTTCCTATTCACCCCTCCACTTT. Its protein product is CASSQDVSYSPLHF.

This sequence joins TRBV11-3 and TRBJ2-2; D is ambiguous. The V gene's germline CDR1 is SGHNT and CDR2 YENEEA. V was pared by 4 bases and J by 6 bases, with 9 bases between. CDR3 size: 13 residues. CDR3 region: CASSSPRSGELFF. In nucleotides, the CDR3 is TGTGCCAGCAGCTCTCCCAGGTCCGGGGAGCTGTTTTTT. Variable domain in full (rest from reference TRBV11-3 and TRBJ2-2): EAGVVQSPRYKIIEKKQPVAFWCNPISGHNTLYWYLQNLGQGPELLIRYENEEAVDDSQLPKDRFSAERLKGVDSTLKIQPAELGDSAVYLCASSSPRSGELFFGEGSRLTVL.

Worth noting for this clone: At the DNA level, this CDR3 is encoded by other sequences in the same sample as well. The chain employs TRBV5-1 and TRBJ2-1, with 13 bases that match TRBD2. This CDR3 has 16 residues. Germline V lookup: CDR1 SGHRS, CDR2 YFSETQ. Germline trimming cut 0 bases from V and 8 bases from J; bases unmatched to any gene: 5. CDR3 amino acids: CASSLGGTSGIDEQFF. The CDR3, as DNA: TGCGCCAGCAGCTTGGGCGGGACTAGCGGGATCGATGAGCAGTTCTTC.

The chain recombines TRBV9 with TRBJ2-1; 7 bases map to TRBD2. The germline V gene encodes CDR1 SGDLS and CDR2 YYNGEE. There are 16 residues in the CDR3. Trimming cost V 4 bases and J 0 bases; bases outside gene matches: 7. The CDR3 loop reads CASSPGEGSSYNEQFF. The DNA of the CDR3 is TGTGCCAGCAGCCCCGGGGAGGGTAGCTCCTACAATGAGCAGTTCTTC.

The chain uses TRBV5-6 and TRBJ1-1, with no clear D. Germline-derived CDR1 and CDR2 are SGHDT and YYEEEE. The CDR3 loop spans 14 amino acids. V was trimmed by 0 bases and J by 0 bases, leaving 6 bases between them. This chain's CDR3 is CASSLVRVNTEAFF. DNA for the CDR3: TGTGCCAGCAGCTTGGTGAGGGTGAACACTGAAGCTTTCTTT.

This clone has just one count. V usage is TRBV27 and J usage is TRBJ1-6, with 7 positions matching TRBD1. The V gene end was trimmed by 3 bases and the J gene end by 7 bases; junction bases not matched to a gene: 6. CDR1 is MNHEY, CDR2 SMNVEV, per germline (reference sequence). This CDR3 is built from 15 residues. CDR3 sequence reads: CASSFGTDLNSPLHF. The CDR3 coding sequence is TGTGCCAGCAGTTTTGGGACAGATCTAAATTCACCCCTCCACTTT.

The chain links TRBV7-2 to TRBJ2-1; D not resolved. Trimming removed 5 bases from V and 9 bases from J, with 8 bases in between. This CDR3 has 11 amino acids. Germline CDR1 is SGHTA and CDR2 is FQGNSA. The CDR3 nucleotides are TGTGCCAGCAGCCTGAGTATTGAGCAGTTCTTC. Translating gives CASSLSIEQFF. The full variable domain, its missing parts supplied by reference TRBV7-2 and TRBJ2-1, is GAGVSQSPSNKVTEKGKDVELRCDPISGHTALYWYRQSLGQGLEFLIYFQGNSAPDKSGLPSDRFSAERTGGSVSTLTIQRTQQEDSAVYLCASSLSIEQFFGPGTRLTVL.

This sequence joins TRBV2 and TRBJ1-1; D uncertain. The CDR3 spans 12 residues. CDR1 and CDR2 from the germline V gene are SNHLY and FYNNEI. Trimming left V 2 bases short and J 8 bases short, with 9 bases between. The CDR3 DNA reads TGTGCCAGCAGTGAATGGGCACCAGAAGCTTTCTTT. Translating it yields CASSEWAPEAFF.

The genes are TRBV3-1 (or the pseudogene TRBV3-2) and TRBJ1-4; weak D call: TRBD1 (5 bases). From germline, CDR1 is LGHDT and CDR2 YNNKEL (reference sequence). This CDR3 comprises 14 residues. V was pared by 6 bases and J by 10 bases, with 18 bases between. The DNA for the CDR3 is TGTGCCAGCAGTCTCAGGGTAGGGAACCCAAAACTGTTTTTT. This codes for CASSLRVGNPKLFF.

The chain combines TRBV7-2 with TRBJ2-3; D perhaps matches TRBD2 (7 bases). The CDR3 has 16 amino acids. The V and J ends lost 5 bases and 3 bases respectively, with 18 bases between them. Per germline, CDR1 SGHTA and CDR2 FQGNSA. CDR3 amino acids: CASSPGGMGATDTQYF. The CDR3 DNA sequence: TGTGCCAGCAGCCCCGGGGGGATGGGGGCGACAGATACGCAGTATTTT.

This chain uses TRBV5-6 with TRBJ2-5; D is uncertain. Trimming took 4 bases from V and 4 from J, leaving 17 bases between them. This CDR3 contains 15 residues. Germline V gene sequence: CDR1 SGHDT, CDR2 YYEEEE. CDR3 nucleotides: TGTGCCAGCAGCCTGGAGCTCCCGGGCTCAGAGACCCAGTACTTC. This gives the protein CASSLELPGSETQYF.

The V gene is TRBV6-5, the J gene TRBJ1-5; D is perhaps TRBD1 (6 bases). The CDR3 is made up of 15 amino acids. Trimming shortened V by 6 bases and J by 1 base, and 13 bases separated the two germline ends. Germline CDR1 MNHEY, CDR2 SVGAGI. This CDR3 reads CASRIQGQSNQPQHF. The CDR3 nucleotides read TGTGCCAGCAGGATCCAAGGACAGAGCAATCAGCCCCAGCATTTT.

The chain employs TRBV2 and TRBJ1-1; D gene uncertain. Looked up from germline, CDR1 is SNHLY and CDR2 is FYNNEI. This CDR3 spans 13 amino acids. Trimming cost V 8 bases and J 2 bases, with 12 bases left between them. The CDR3 DNA is TGTGCCAGCGTAAGGGAAATTAACACTGAAGCTTTCTTT. Translating gives CASVREINTEAFF.

This chain connects TRBV4-2 to TRBJ1-1; 9 bases are a match to TRBD1. This CDR3 contains 15 residues. The J segment lost 0 bases and the V segment lost 5 bases, leaving 4 bases of the junction unmatched. Germline V gene sequence: CDR1 LGHNA, CDR2 YNFKEQ. The CDR3 here is CASSVGTGLNTEAFF. The CDR3 DNA follows: TGTGCCAGCAGCGTAGGGACAGGGCTGAACACTGAAGCTTTCTTT.

The chain employs TRBV29-1 and TRBJ1-1; 7 bases are a match to TRBD1. CDR1 is SQVTM, CDR2 ANQGSEA, per germline. The junction had 7 bases not matched to a gene; V was cut back by 8 bases and J by 1 base. This CDR3 is built from 13 residues. The CDR3 loop reads CSYSRQGNTEAFF. The CDR3, as DNA: TGCAGCTATAGCCGACAGGGGAACACTGAAGCTTTCTTT.

The genes are TRBV27 and TRBJ1-6; D not certain. The V and J ends lost 1 base and 0 bases respectively, with 13 bases between them. Germline CDR1 is MNHEY and CDR2 is SMNVEV (reference sequence). The CDR3 runs 18 residues. The CDR3: CASSLFGSLSSYNSPLHF. The CDR3 DNA follows: TGTGCCAGCAGTTTATTTGGCTCCCTGAGCTCCTATAATTCACCCCTCCACTTT.

Here the CDR3 DNA reads TGCGCCAGCAGCCACTCTAGACAGACGGACAGGGATTGGACTAATGAAAAACTGTTTTTT. This gives the protein CASSHSRQTDRDWTNEKLFF. The rearrangement uses TRBV4-3 and TRBJ1-4; 8 bases fit TRBD1. V gave up 3 bases and J gave up 2 bases; unmatched junction bases: 17. The length of the CDR3 is 20 residues. Germline values: CDR1 LGHNA, CDR2 YSLEER.